These 26 T cell receptor beta chains came from one sample sequenced in a study of blood T cell repertoires in COVID-19. The assay was immunoSEQ multiplex PCR, and TCRdb's table has in-frame clones only and misses some. This repertoire shows some 310,000 clones, around 87% found once; its top ten account for 1%. The specimen was peripheral blood. These receptors were collected from a man aged 50 to 59 with active or convalescent COVID-19.

V usage is TRBV7-6 and J usage is TRBJ1-1; 7 nucleotides line up with TRBD1. CDR3 length: 17 amino acids. Germline CDR1 SGHVS, CDR2 FNYEAQ. Trimming took 5 bases from V and 0 from J; bases not matched to a gene: 12. In nucleotides, the CDR3 is TGTGCCAGCAGCACGACAGGGAAGGGAATATTGAACACTGAAGCTTTCTTT. This encodes CASSTTGKGILNTEAFF.

The genes are TRBV7-3 and TRBJ2-2, with a weak D call TRBD2 (6 bases). This CDR3 has 16 amino acids. The germline V gene encodes CDR1 SGHTA and CDR2 FQGTGA. The ends were cut back, 4 bases at V and 0 bases at J, with 12 bases in the middle. The CDR3 bases are TGTGCCAGCAGCTCGACCGGGGGTGCGAACACCGGGGAGCTGTTTTTT. Translated: CASSSTGGANTGELFF. The whole variable domain, remainder taken from reference TRBV7-3 and TRBJ2-2, is GAGVSQTPSNKVTEKGKYVELRCDPISGHTALYWYRQSLGQGPEFLIYFQGTGAADDSGLPNDRFFAVRPEGSVSTLKIQRTERGDSAVYLCASSSTGGANTGELFFGEGSRLTVL.

This rearrangement joins TRBV28 to TRBJ1-5, with 9 positions matching TRBD1. Germline V gives CDR1 MDHEN, CDR2 SYDVKM. This CDR3 is 16 amino acids long. Germline trimming cut 9 bases from V and 2 bases from J; bases unmatched to any gene: 11. CDR3 DNA: TGTGCCAGTCACTACGGACAGGGGCGAGGCAATCAGCCCCAGCATTTT. The encoded protein is CASHYGQGRGNQPQHF.

The J gene is TRBJ2-7, the V gene TRBV6-6; 8 bases line up with TRBD1. The CDR3 is made up of 14 amino acids. Germline trimming cut 2 bases from V and 5 bases from J; bases unmatched to any gene: 5. The V gene's germline CDR1 is MNHNY and CDR2 SVGAGI (reference sequence). In DNA, the CDR3 is TGTGCCAGCAGTTACGGCAGGGGGCACCACGAGCAGTACTTC. Its translation is CASSYGRGHHEQYF.

The genes are TRBV4-2 and TRBJ1-1; D is possibly TRBD1 (5 bases). CDR1 and CDR2 from the germline V gene are LGHNA and YNFKEQ. The CDR3 has 16 amino acids. The V end was cut by 4 bases, the J end by 2 bases, with 17 bases between. CDR3 region: CASSPKVGQINTEAFF. The CDR3 DNA reads TGTGCCAGCAGCCCAAAGGTGGGGCAGATTAACACTGAAGCTTTCTTT.

V and J are TRBV6-5 and TRBJ1-6; no reliable D call. There are 14 residues in the CDR3. Germline CDR1 is MNHEY and CDR2 is SVGAGI. Trimming removed 8 bases from V and 3 bases from J, with 11 bases in between. The DNA for the CDR3 is TGTGCCAGCGGCTCCGATAACTATAATTCACCCCTCCACTTT. As protein: CASGSDNYNSPLHF.

V usage is TRBV5-1 and J usage is TRBJ1-4; 7 bases fit TRBD1. The V gene's germline CDR1 is SGHRS and CDR2 YFSETQ. After removal of 0 bases from V and 8 bases from J, the junction contained 4 bases not matched to a gene. CDR3 length: 14 amino acids. This chain's CDR3 is CASSLGDSGEKLFF. CDR3 nucleotides: TGCGCCAGCAGCTTGGGGGACAGCGGGGAAAAACTGTTTTTT.

The chain combines TRBV2 with TRBJ1-6; no clear D gene. The V end lost 7 bases, the J end lost 6 bases, and 13 bases lay between the germline ends. Germline V gives CDR1 SNHLY, CDR2 FYNNEI. This CDR3 comprises 14 residues. Written as DNA, the CDR3 is TGTGCCAGCACCCGCGCGGGAGGTAATTCACCCCTCCACTTT. Residues: CASTRAGGNSPLHF.

The CDR3 nucleotides read TGTGCCAGCAGCCAGAAACAGGGAAATAATCAGCCCCAGCATTTT. This codes for CASSQKQGNNQPQHF. The gene calls are TRBV4-2 and TRBJ1-5; weak D call: TRBD1 (6 bases). Germline loops: CDR1 LGHNA, CDR2 YNFKEQ. V dropped 3 bases and J dropped 4 bases, with 13 bases sitting between them. This CDR3 is 15 amino acids long.

This sequence joins TRBV29-1 and TRBJ2-1, with D unclear. Trimming stripped 5 bases from V and 0 bases from J, with 8 bases between. The V gene's germline CDR1 is SQVTM and CDR2 ANQGSEA. This CDR3 has 13 residues. The DNA of the CDR3 is TGCAGCGTTATCTCTAGCTCCTACAATGAGCAGTTCTTC. Protein sequence: CSVISSSYNEQFF.

This chain joins TRBV6-6 and TRBJ2-7, with D possibly TRBD1 on 6 matching bases. This CDR3 is 12 amino acids long. Germline V CDR1 and CDR2: MNHNY, SVGAGI (reference sequence). The V end lost 11 bases, the J end lost 2 bases, and 13 bases lay between the germline ends. This CDR3 reads CAGRTATYEQYF. CDR3 bases: TGTGCCGGACGGACAGCGACCTACGAGCAGTACTTC.

J is TRBJ2-5 and V is TRBV29-1; 12 bases agree with TRBD2. The V gene's germline CDR1 is SQVTM and CDR2 ANQGSEA. The CDR3 length is 15 residues. The junction had 8 bases not matched to a gene; V was cut back by 4 bases and J by 5 bases. CDR3 protein: CSVVTSGRNGETQYF. The CDR3 DNA reads TGCAGCGTTGTTACTAGCGGGAGGAACGGTGAGACCCAGTACTTC.

This chain links TRBV9 with TRBJ2-3; perhaps TRBD1 as D (6 bases). CDR1 and CDR2 from the germline V gene are SGDLS and YYNGEE. V gave up 0 bases and J gave up 7 bases, with 15 bases separating them. This CDR3 has 15 residues. The CDR3 loop reads CASSVAGRQANTQYF. The CDR3 DNA follows: TGTGCCAGCAGCGTAGCGGGTAGACAGGCGAATACGCAGTATTTT. Full variable domain (remainder filled in from reference TRBV9 and TRBJ2-3): DSGVTQTPKHLITATGQRVTLRCSPRSGDLSVYWYQQSLDQGLQFLIQYYNGEERAKGNILERFSAQQFPDLHSELNLSSLELGDSALYFCASSVAGRQANTQYFGPGTRLTVL.

About this clone: The sample contains more than one DNA sequence encoding this CDR3. The chain employs TRBV6-5 and TRBJ1-1; no reliable D call. CDR1 is MNHEY and CDR2 is SVGAGI in the germline V gene. Trimming cost V 0 bases and J 1 base, with 6 bases left between them. The CDR3 runs to 14 residues. The DNA for the CDR3 is TGTGCCAGCAGTTACTCGCGGAGGAACACTGAAGCTTTCTTT. Amino acids: CASSYSRRNTEAFF.

The genes are TRBV19 and TRBJ2-2, with 7 bases fitting TRBD1. The germline gives CDR1 LNHDA, CDR2 SQIVND (reference sequence). The CDR3 totals 15 residues. V lost 8 bases, J lost 1 base, and 7 bases stayed unmatched. In nucleotides, the CDR3 is TGTGCCAGTGGGGGACAGCTACTGAACACCGGGGAGCTGTTTTTT. Its translation is CASGGQLLNTGELFF.

The CDR3 protein is CASTVPGYNEQFF. CDR3 DNA: TGTGCCAGCACCGTTCCGGGGTACAATGAGCAGTTCTTC. J is TRBJ2-1 and V is TRBV28, with a tentative D call TRBD2 (5 bases). Germline assignment: CDR1 MDHEN and CDR2 SYDVKM. Trimming took 7 bases from V and 4 from J, leaving 11 bases between them. The CDR3 covers 13 residues.

The chain is built from TRBV28 and TRBJ2-7, with 9 bases matching TRBD1. The germline gives CDR1 MDHEN, CDR2 SYDVKM. This CDR3 contains 16 residues. V shed 5 bases, J shed 2 bases, and the junction held 10 bases outside the gene matches. CDR3 sequence (DNA): TGTGCCAGCAGTCCCCCCGGGACAGGGAAACCCTACGAGCAGTACTTC. It translates to CASSPPGTGKPYEQYF.

This clone showed up just once. The CDR3, as DNA: TGTGCCAGCAGCTCAAGACAGGCCGATAGCAATCAGCCCCAGCATTTT. Residues: CASSSRQADSNQPQHF. The genes are TRBV7-3 and TRBJ1-5; D might be TRBD1 (6 bases). Looked up from germline, CDR1 is SGHTA and CDR2 is FQGTGA. The V end lost 4 bases, the J end lost 0 bases, and 13 bases lay between the germline ends. CDR3 length: 16 residues.

This sequence joins TRBV30 and TRBJ2-1; 8 bases align to TRBD1. CDR1 is GTSNPN and CDR2 is SVGIG in the germline V gene (reference sequence). This CDR3 contains 14 residues. V was clipped by 2 bases and J by 3 bases; unmatched bases: 3. CDR3 in amino acids: CAWSPRGLYNEQFF. The CDR3, as DNA: TGTGCCTGGAGTCCCAGGGGGCTCTACAATGAGCAGTTCTTC.

The J gene is TRBJ2-3, the V gene TRBV30; D is ambiguous. CDR3 size: 12 residues. The V and J ends lost 0 bases and 4 bases respectively, with 5 bases between them. CDR1 GTSNPN and CDR2 SVGIG come from the germline V gene (reference sequence). The CDR3 coding sequence is TGTGCCTGGAGTGTCGGGTCAGATACGCAGTATTTT. The encoded protein is CAWSVGSDTQYF. The full variable domain, in which reference TRBV30 and TRBJ2-3 provide the parts outside the CDR3, is SQTIHQWPATLVQPVGSPLSLECTVEGTSNPNLYWYRQAAGRGLQLLFYSVGIGQISSEVPQNLSASRPQDRQFILSSKKLLLSDSGFYLCAWSVGSDTQYFGPGTRLTVL.

J is TRBJ2-7 and V is TRBV6-6; D is ambiguous. This CDR3 region has 14 residues. CDR1 and CDR2 (germline): MNHNY, SVGAGI (reference sequence). Trimming took 4 bases from V and 2 from J, leaving 12 bases between them. CDR3 DNA: TGTGCCAGCAGTTCCGACACCTCTACCTACGAGCAGTACTTC. Its translation: CASSSDTSTYEQYF.

This rearrangement joins TRBV5-1 to TRBJ1-1, with TRBD1 matching 7 bases. The germline gives CDR1 SGHRS, CDR2 YFSETQ. Trimming cost V 0 bases and J 0 bases; bases outside gene matches: 2. This CDR3 comprises 15 residues. The CDR3 sequence: CASSLGDSMNTEAFF. The CDR3 DNA sequence: TGCGCCAGCAGCTTGGGGGACAGCATGAACACTGAAGCTTTCTTT.

V usage is TRBV19 and J usage is TRBJ2-5, with TRBD1 matching 12 bases. Trimming removed 4 bases from V and 13 bases from J; junction bases left unmatched: 7. CDR1 is LNHDA, CDR2 SQIVND, per germline (reference sequence). The CDR3 has 13 residues. The CDR3 DNA reads as TGTGCCAGTAGTAAGGGACAGGGGGCCGACCTGTACTTC. Translated: CASSKGQGADLYF.

This chain connects TRBV18 to TRBJ1-1; TRBD1 might be the D (5 bases). Germline values: CDR1 KGHSH, CDR2 LQKENI. This CDR3 comprises 14 residues. V was cut by 2 bases and J by 2 bases, with 9 bases left in between. CDR3 sequence: CASSPGADNTEAFF. The CDR3 coding sequence is TGTGCCAGCTCACCAGGGGCGGATAACACTGAAGCTTTCTTT. The full variable domain, its missing parts supplied by reference TRBV18 and TRBJ1-1, is NAGVMQNPRHLVRRRGQEARLRCSPMKGHSHVYWYRQLPEEGLKFMVYLQKENIIDESGMPKERFSAEFPKEGPSILRIQQVVRGDSAAYFCASSPGADNTEAFFGQGTRLTVV.

This clone was observed a single time. V and J are TRBV30 and TRBJ1-4, with D unclear. This CDR3 spans 14 amino acids. V was cut by 2 bases and J by 6 bases, with 13 bases left in between. Germline CDR1 is GTSNPN and CDR2 is SVGIG (reference sequence). In DNA form, the CDR3 reads TGTGCCTGGAGTCCGACTCCCGGGGATGAAAAACTGTTTTTT. It specifies CAWSPTPGDEKLFF.

The rearrangement uses TRBV30 and TRBJ2-7, with D maybe TRBD2 (6 bases). This CDR3 spans 13 amino acids. Germline CDR1 reads GTSNPN; CDR2 reads SVGIG (reference sequence). CDR3 in amino acids: CASEVGGGYEQYF. The CDR3 DNA is TGTGCTTCGGAGGTCGGGGGAGGATACGAGCAGTACTTC.